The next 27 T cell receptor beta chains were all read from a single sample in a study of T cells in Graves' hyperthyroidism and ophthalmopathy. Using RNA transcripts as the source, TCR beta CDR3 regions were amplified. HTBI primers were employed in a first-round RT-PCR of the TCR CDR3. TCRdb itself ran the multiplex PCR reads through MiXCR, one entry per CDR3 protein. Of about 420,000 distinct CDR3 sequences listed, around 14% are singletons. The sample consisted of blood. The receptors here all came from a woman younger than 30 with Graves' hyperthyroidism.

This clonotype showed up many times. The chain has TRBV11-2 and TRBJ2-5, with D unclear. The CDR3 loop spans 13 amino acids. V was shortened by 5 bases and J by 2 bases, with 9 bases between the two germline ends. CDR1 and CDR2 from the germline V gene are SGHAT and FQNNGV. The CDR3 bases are TGTGCCAGCAGCACAACGGTACAAGAGACCCAGTACTTC. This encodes CASSTTVQETQYF.

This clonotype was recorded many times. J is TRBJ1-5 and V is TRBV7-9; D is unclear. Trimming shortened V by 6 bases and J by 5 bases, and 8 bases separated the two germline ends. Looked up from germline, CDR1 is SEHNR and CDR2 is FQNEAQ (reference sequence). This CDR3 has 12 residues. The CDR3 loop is CASSYGDQPQHF. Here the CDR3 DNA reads TGTGCCAGCAGTTACGGGGATCAGCCCCAGCATTTT.

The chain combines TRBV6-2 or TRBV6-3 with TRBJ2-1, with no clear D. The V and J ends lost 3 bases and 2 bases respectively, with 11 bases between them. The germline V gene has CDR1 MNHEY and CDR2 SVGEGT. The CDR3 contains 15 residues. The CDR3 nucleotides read TGTGCCAGCAGTTATCGGCCAGTCGCCTACAATGAGCAGTTCTTC. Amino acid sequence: CASSYRPVAYNEQFF.

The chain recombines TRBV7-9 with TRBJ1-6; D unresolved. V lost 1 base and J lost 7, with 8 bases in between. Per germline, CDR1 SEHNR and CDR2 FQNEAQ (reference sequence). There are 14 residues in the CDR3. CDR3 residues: CASSLESKNSPLHF. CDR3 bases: TGTGCCAGCAGCTTAGAGTCCAAGAATTCACCCCTCCACTTT.

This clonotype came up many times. The DNA for the CDR3 is TGTGCCAGCAGTCCGGGCGGCGAGCAGTACTTC. Its translation is CASSPGGEQYF. V usage is TRBV27 and J usage is TRBJ2-7; D gene uncertain. With 5 bases removed from V and 6 bases from J, the gap between germline ends came to 8 bases. The germline V gene encodes CDR1 MNHEY and CDR2 SMNVEV (reference sequence). This CDR3 spans 11 amino acids.

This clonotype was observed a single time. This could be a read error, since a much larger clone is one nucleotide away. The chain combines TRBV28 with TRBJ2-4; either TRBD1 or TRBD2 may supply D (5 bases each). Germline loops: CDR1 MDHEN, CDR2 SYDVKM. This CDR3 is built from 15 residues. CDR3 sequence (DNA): TGTGCCAGCAAACGACAGACTCTAGCCAAAAACATTCTGTACTTC. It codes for CASKRQTLAKNILYF.

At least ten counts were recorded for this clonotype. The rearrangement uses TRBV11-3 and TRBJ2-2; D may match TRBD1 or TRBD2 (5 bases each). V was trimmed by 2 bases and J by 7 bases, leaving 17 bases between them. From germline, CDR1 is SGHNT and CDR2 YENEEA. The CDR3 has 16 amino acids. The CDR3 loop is CASSLQGPAHGGELFF. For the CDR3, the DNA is TGTGCCAGCAGCTTACAGGGACCCGCACACGGCGGGGAGCTGTTTTTT.

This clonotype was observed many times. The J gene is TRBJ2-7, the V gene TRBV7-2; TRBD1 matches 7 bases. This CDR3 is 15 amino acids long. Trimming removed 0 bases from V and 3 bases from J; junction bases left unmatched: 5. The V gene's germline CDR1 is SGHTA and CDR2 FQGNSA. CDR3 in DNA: TGTGCCAGCAGCTTAGCCGACGACAGGGTCTACGAGCAGTACTTC. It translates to CASSLADDRVYEQYF.

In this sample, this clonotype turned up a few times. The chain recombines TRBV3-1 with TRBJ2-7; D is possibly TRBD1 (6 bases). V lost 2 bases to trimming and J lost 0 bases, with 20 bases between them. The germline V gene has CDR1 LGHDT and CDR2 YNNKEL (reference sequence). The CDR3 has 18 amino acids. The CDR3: CASSQKNRSRGDSYEQYF. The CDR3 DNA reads TGTGCCAGCAGCCAAAAAAACCGCAGCAGGGGCGACTCCTACGAGCAGTACTTC.

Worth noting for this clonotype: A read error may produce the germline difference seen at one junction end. CDR3 sequence (DNA): TGCAGTACTAGACAGGGCAAGGCTGAAGCTTTCTTT. This encodes CSTRQGKAEAFF. The V call is TRBV20-1, the J call TRBJ1-1; TRBD1 matches at 7 bases. Germline assignment: CDR1 DFQATT and CDR2 SNEGSKA (reference sequence). The CDR3 length is 12 residues.

CDR3 region: CASSLGGGSSGANVLTF. The CDR3 DNA is TGTGCCAGCAGCTTAGGCGGAGGGAGCTCTGGGGCCAACGTCCTGACTTTC. The chain uses TRBV7-2 and TRBJ2-6; D may be TRBD2 (6 bases). CDR1 and CDR2 (germline): SGHTA, FQGNSA. The CDR3 loop spans 17 amino acids. V lost 1 base to trimming and J lost 0 bases, with 10 bases between them.

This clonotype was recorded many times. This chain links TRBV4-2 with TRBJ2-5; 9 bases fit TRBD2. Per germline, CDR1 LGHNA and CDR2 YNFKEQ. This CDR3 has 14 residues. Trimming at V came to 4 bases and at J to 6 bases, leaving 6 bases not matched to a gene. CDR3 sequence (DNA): TGTGCCAGCAGCCCTAGCGGGATGGGAAAGACCCAGTACTTC. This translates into CASSPSGMGKTQYF.

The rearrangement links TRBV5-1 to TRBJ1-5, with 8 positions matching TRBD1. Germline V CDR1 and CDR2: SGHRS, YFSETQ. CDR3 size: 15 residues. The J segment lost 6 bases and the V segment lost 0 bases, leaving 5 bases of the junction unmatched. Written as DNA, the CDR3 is TGCGCCAGCAGCTTGGGACAGGGGAACAGTCAGCCCCAGCATTTT. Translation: CASSLGQGNSQPQHF.

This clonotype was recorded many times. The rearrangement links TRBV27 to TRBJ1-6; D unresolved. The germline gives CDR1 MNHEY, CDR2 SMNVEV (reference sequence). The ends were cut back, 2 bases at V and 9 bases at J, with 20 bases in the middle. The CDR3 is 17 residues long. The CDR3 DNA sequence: TGTGCCAGCAGTTTACCCCGGACGGGTACGATGGGTTCACCCCTCCACTTT. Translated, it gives CASSLPRTGTMGSPLHF.

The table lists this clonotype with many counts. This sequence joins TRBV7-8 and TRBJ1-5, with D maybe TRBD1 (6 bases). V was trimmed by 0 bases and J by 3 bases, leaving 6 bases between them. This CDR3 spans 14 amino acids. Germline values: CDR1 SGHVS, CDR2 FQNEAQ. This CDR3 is CASSLAGANQPQHF. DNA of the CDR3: TGTGCCAGCAGCTTAGCGGGGGCCAATCAGCCCCAGCATTTT. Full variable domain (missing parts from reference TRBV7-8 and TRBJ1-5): GAGVSQSPRYKVAKRGQDVALRCDPISGHVSLFWYQQALGQGPEFLTYFQNEAQLDKSGLPSDRFFAERPEGSVSTLKIQRTQQEDSAVYLCASSLAGANQPQHFGDGTRLSIL.

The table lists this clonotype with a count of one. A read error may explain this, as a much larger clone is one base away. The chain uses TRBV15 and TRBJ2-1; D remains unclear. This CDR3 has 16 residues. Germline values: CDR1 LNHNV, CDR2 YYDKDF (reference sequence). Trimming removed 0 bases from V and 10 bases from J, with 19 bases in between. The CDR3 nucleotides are TGTGCCACCAGCAGAGACCTAGGGTTGATATCGGCCGAGCAGTTCTTC. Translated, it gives CATSRDLGLISAEQFF.

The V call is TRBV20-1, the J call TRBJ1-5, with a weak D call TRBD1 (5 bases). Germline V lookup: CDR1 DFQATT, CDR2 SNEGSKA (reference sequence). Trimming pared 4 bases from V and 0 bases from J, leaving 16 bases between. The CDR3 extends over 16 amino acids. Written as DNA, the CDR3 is TGCAGTGCTAACCGGGACGGAGTTTATAGCAATCAGCCCCAGCATTTT. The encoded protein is CSANRDGVYSNQPQHF.

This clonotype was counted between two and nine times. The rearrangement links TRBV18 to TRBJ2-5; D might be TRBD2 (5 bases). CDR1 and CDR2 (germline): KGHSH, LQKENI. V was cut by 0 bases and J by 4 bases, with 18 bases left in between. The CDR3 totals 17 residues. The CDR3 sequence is CASSPPYERVTRETQYF. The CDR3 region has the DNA TGTGCCAGCTCACCACCGTATGAGAGGGTGACCCGAGAGACCCAGTACTTC.

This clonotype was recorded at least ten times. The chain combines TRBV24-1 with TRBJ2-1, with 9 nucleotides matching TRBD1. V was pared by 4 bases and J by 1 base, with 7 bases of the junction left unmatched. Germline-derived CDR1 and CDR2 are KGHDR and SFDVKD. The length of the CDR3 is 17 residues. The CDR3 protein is CATSDSGQGPSYNEQFF. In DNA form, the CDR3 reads TGTGCCACCAGTGACTCGGGACAGGGCCCATCCTACAATGAGCAGTTCTTC.

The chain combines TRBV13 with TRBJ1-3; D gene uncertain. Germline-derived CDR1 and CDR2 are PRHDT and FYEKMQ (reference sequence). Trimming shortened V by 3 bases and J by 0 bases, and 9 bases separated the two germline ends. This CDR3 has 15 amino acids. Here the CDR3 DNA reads TGTGCCAGCAGCTTGGAGGCCAGCTCTGGAAACACCATATATTTT. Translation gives CASSLEASSGNTIYF.

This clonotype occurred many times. CDR3 sequence (DNA): TGTGCCAGCAGCTTCAGGGGTGCCTACAATGAGCAGTTCTTC. It encodes CASSFRGAYNEQFF. J is TRBJ2-1 and V is TRBV11-2, with a possible D match to TRBD1 (6 bases). This CDR3 has 14 residues. Germline V lookup: CDR1 SGHAT, CDR2 FQNNGV. The V end was cut by 3 bases, the J end by 2 bases, with 8 bases between.

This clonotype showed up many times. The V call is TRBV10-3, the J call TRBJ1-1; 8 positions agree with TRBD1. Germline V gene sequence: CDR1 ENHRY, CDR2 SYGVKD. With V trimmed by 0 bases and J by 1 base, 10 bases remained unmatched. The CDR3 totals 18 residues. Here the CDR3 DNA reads TGTGCCATCAGTGAGTCGTTTCAGGGGGCGCGACCGAACACTGAAGCTTTCTTT. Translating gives CAISESFQGARPNTEAFF.

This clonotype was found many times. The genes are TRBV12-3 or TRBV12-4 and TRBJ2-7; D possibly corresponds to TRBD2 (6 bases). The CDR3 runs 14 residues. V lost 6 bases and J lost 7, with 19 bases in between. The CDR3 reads CASSAQNSAGEQYF. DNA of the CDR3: TGTGCCAGCAGCGCTCAAAATAGTGCGGGGGAGCAGTACTTC.

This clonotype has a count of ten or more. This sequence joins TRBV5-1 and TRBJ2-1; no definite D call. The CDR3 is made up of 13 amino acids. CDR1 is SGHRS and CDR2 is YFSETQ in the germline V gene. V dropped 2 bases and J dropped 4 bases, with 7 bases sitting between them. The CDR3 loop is CASSLNQYNEQFF. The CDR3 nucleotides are TGCGCCAGCAGCTTAAACCAGTACAATGAGCAGTTCTTC. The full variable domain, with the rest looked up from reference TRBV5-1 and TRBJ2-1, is KAGVTQTPRYLIKTRGQQVTLSCSPISGHRSVSWYQQTPGQGLQFLFEYFSETQRNKGNFPGRFSGRQFSNSRSEMNVSTLELGDSALYLCASSLNQYNEQFFGPGTRLTVL.

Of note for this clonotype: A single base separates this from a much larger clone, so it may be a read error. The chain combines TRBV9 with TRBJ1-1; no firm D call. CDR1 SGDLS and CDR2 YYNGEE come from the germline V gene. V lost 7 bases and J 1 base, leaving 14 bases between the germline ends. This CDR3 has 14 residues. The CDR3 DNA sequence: TGTGCCAGCGGCACACATAGACAGAACACTGAAGCTTTCTTT. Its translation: CASGTHRQNTEAFF.

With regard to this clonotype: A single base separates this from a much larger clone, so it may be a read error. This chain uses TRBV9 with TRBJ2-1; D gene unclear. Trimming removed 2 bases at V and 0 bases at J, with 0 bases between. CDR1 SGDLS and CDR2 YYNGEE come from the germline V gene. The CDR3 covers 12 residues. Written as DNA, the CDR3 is TGTGCCAGCAGCGTCTCCTACAATGAGCAGTTCTTC. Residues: CASSVSYNEQFF.

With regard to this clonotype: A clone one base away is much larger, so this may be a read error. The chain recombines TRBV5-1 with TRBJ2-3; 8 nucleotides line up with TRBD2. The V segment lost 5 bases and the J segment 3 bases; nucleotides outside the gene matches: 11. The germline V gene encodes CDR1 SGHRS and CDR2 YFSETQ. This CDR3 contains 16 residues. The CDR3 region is CASRGLGGGPTDTQYF. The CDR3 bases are TGCGCCAGCAGGGGACTAGGGGGAGGGCCAACAGATACGCAGTATTTT.